This T cell receptor (beta chain) was captured by sequencing in a study of T-cell memory formation after mild COVID-19. Findings and limits, study-wide: Balance between CD4 and CD8 was seen in clones contracting day 15 to 85, and a CD4+ lean was seen in later expanders. Specificity for SARS-CoV-2 was not confirmed among the second-wave clones peaking on day 37.

This clonotype was counted a few times. Antigen unknown. CDR3 length equals 15 residues. Deletions cut 1 base from V and 4 bases from J, with 13 bases between. TCRdb itself ran the 5' RACE reads through MiXCR, one entry per CDR3 protein. The sample lists 120,000 to 150,000 distinct CDR3 sequences, approximately 6% occurring once. This receptor was obtained from an adult woman who had mild COVID-19 (a few samples of this study predate the infection). Cell type and time point are not known. The rearrangement joins TRBV12-3 or TRBV12-4 to TRBJ1-1; TRBD1 is a possible D gene (5 bases). Sample: PBMCs or a T cell subset sorted from them (not recorded which). Here the CDR3 reads CASSLGGRVATEAFF. In nucleotides, the CDR3 is TGTGCCAGCAGTTTAGGGGGCAGGGTGGCCACTGAAGCTTTCTTT.